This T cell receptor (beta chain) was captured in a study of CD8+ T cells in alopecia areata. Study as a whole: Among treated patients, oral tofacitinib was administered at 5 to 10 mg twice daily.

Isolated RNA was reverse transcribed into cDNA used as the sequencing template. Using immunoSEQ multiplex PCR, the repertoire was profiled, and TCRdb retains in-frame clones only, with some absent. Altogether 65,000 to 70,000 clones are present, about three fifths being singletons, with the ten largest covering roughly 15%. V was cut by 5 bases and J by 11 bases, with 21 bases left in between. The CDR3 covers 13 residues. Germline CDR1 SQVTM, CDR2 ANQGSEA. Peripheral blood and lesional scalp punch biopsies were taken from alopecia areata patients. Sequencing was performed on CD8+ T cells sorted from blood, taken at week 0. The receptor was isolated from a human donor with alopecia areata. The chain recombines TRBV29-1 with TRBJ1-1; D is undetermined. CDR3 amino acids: CSVQLSLEFPAFF. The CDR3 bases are TGCAGCGTTCAGTTAAGCTTGGAGTTTCCGGCTTTCTTT.